In this sample, the clone carrying this T cell receptor beta chain turned up a few times. Regarding time point: newly diagnosed GD, antithyroid drugs for less than 3 months. The authors made the TCR library using RNA they extracted from PBMCs. For TCR beta, libraries came from iRepertoire HTBI primers and Arm-PCR of CDR3 regions. In TCRdb, the multiplex PCR reads were re-called with MiXCR into one record per CDR3 protein. The repertoire includes around 480,000 distinct CDR3 sequences, about 16% of them detected once, and 20% to 25% sits in the top ten. This record belongs to a study of regulatory T cells in long-lasting Graves disease. The CDR3 length is 13 residues. Trimming cost V 10 bases and J 5 bases; bases outside gene matches: 6. These data were also filed under a second study, of T cells in Graves' hyperthyroidism and ophthalmopathy. That source adds: Most clonotypes that expanded in the thyroid above 0.001 also showed up in blood.

The V and J genes are TRBV12-3 or TRBV12-4 and TRBJ2-2; 8 bases fit TRBD1. Here the sequenced sample was peripheral blood mononuclear cells (PBMCs), taken at new diagnosis, from a patient treated with antithyroid drugs. The receptor was isolated from a woman aged 35 to 59 with Graves disease. CDR3 region: CAIQGARTGELFF. CDR3 nucleotides: TGTGCCATCCAGGGGGCGCGGACCGGGGAGCTGTTTTTT.